This T cell receptor (beta chain) appears in the sequencing data of a study of blood T cell repertoires in COVID-19. Study information: The study drew acute and convalescent COVID-19 samples from the United States, Italy and Spain.

Germline V CDR1 and CDR2: KGHSH, LQKENI. V lost 8 bases, J lost 6 bases, and 5 bases stayed unmatched. There are 14 residues in the CDR3. As processed by the authors: The authors estimated nucleated cell counts from reference gene primer amplification. Produced via immunoSEQ multiplex PCR; TCRdb's table is partial and in-frame only. The V and J calls and clone size are taken from that table; D and trimming were inferred from the DNA. This table holds about 87,000 clones, 86% found once. This receptor was identified in a human donor in a cohort sampled during active COVID-19. Specimen: peripheral blood. The J gene is TRBJ1-6, the V gene TRBV18; TRBD1 matches at 9 bases. The CDR3 sequence: CASQRTGANSPLHF. CDR3 in DNA: TGTGCCAGCCAGCGGACAGGGGCTAATTCACCCCTCCACTTT.